The 21 T cell receptor beta chains presented below share a single source sample, sequenced in a study of cytomegalovirus exposure and HLA in healthy donors. Primers for the PCR totalled 60 Vbeta and 13 Jbeta. Produced via immunoSEQ multiplex PCR; TCRdb's table is partial and in-frame only. Of approximately 110,000 clones listed, approximately 72% are singletons. Sequences were obtained from PBMCs. These receptors were collected from a woman aged 40 to 50 in good health and CMV-seropositive.

This clone appeared a single time. The chain joins TRBV5-1 to TRBJ2-5; D gene unclear. CDR1 is SGHRS, CDR2 YFSETQ, per germline. The CDR3 totals 15 residues. V lost 4 bases to trimming and J lost 1 base, with 14 bases between them. CDR3 residues: CASSPHQASQETQYF. CDR3 in DNA: TGCGCCAGCAGCCCCCATCAAGCAAGCCAAGAGACCCAGTACTTC.

This sequence joins TRBV2 and TRBJ2-7; D not resolved. The germline V gene encodes CDR1 SNHLY and CDR2 FYNNEI. CDR3 length: 13 amino acids. Trimming pared 4 bases from V and 4 bases from J, leaving 11 bases between. The CDR3 loop reads CASSGSAPYEQYF. The CDR3 DNA sequence: TGTGCCAGCAGTGGGTCAGCGCCGTACGAGCAGTACTTC.

The chain has TRBV5-1 and TRBJ1-3; D not resolved. Trimming removed 5 bases at V and 7 bases at J, with 13 bases between. This CDR3 comprises 13 residues. Germline lookup yields CDR1 SGHRS and CDR2 YFSETQ. This CDR3 is CASRENLGNTIYF. In DNA form, the CDR3 reads TGCGCCAGCAGGGAAAATCTCGGGAACACCATATATTTT.

The V and J genes are TRBV7-9 and TRBJ1-6; 7 bases align to TRBD1. The ends lost 3 bases at V and 9 bases at J; junction bases unmatched: 11. From germline, CDR1 is SEHNR and CDR2 FQNEAQ (reference sequence). The CDR3 consists of 16 residues. CDR3 DNA: TGTGCCAGCAGCTTTGGGACCGGGACAGAGTTTTCACCCCTCCACTTT. Its protein is CASSFGTGTEFSPLHF. Full variable domain (rest looked up from reference TRBV7-9 and TRBJ1-6): DTGVSQNPRHKITKRGQNVTFRCDPISEHNRLYWYRQTLGQGPEFLTYFQNEAQLEKSRLLSDRFSAERPKGSFSTLEIQRTEQGDSAMYLCASSFGTGTEFSPLHFGNGTRLTVT.

The chain employs TRBV9 and TRBJ1-2; D call uncertain. Germline lookup yields CDR1 SGDLS and CDR2 YYNGEE. CDR3 length: 15 amino acids. Deletions cut 1 base from V and 2 bases from J, with 12 bases between. The CDR3 sequence: CASSVSDRVNYGYTF. The CDR3 bases are TGTGCCAGCAGCGTATCCGACCGGGTCAACTATGGCTACACCTTC.

The V and J genes are TRBV7-2 and TRBJ1-2, with 9 bases fitting TRBD1. Trimming at V came to 4 bases and at J to 2 bases, leaving 8 bases not matched to a gene. This CDR3 contains 16 residues. The germline V gene has CDR1 SGHTA and CDR2 FQGNSA. Here the CDR3 reads CASSYQQGAANYGYTF. CDR3 sequence (DNA): TGTGCCAGCAGCTATCAACAGGGGGCCGCAAACTATGGCTACACCTTC.

The J gene is TRBJ1-2, the V gene TRBV13; 9 bases line up with TRBD1. Losses at the gene ends were 4 bases for V and 6 bases for J; bases not matched to a gene: 6. The CDR3 loop spans 14 amino acids. The germline gives CDR1 PRHDT, CDR2 FYEKMQ (reference sequence). The CDR3 loop is CASSSRQGVDGYTF. Written as DNA, the CDR3 is TGTGCCAGCAGCTCAAGACAGGGGGTAGATGGCTACACCTTC.

V and J are TRBV5-1 and TRBJ2-6; D gene uncertain. Trimming removed 4 bases from V and 2 bases from J, with 10 bases in between. In germline, CDR1 is SGHRS, CDR2 YFSETQ. The CDR3 sequence is 15 residues long. The DNA of the CDR3 is TGCGCCAGCAGCCCGGCAGGTCCTGGGGCCAACGTCCTGACTTTC. This encodes CASSPAGPGANVLTF.

The sample holds a few counts of this clone. The rearrangement joins TRBV4-1 to TRBJ1-5; perhaps TRBD1 as D (5 bases). There are 16 residues in the CDR3. Trimming removed 3 bases at V and 7 bases at J, with 19 bases between. The germline V gene encodes CDR1 MGHRA and CDR2 YSYEKL. This CDR3 is CASSQRTASKGQPQHF. CDR3 coding DNA: TGCGCCAGCAGCCAGAGGACGGCTTCCAAGGGGCAGCCCCAGCATTTT.

The V call is TRBV7-2, the J call TRBJ1-1, with D hard to call. The CDR3 has 13 residues. V was pared by 5 bases and J by 2 bases, with 9 bases between. Germline values: CDR1 SGHTA, CDR2 FQGNSA. CDR3 sequence: CASSTRRNTEAFF. CDR3 DNA sequence: TGTGCCAGCAGCACCCGCAGAAACACTGAAGCTTTCTTT. Full variable domain (remainder filled in from reference TRBV7-2 and TRBJ1-1): GAGVSQSPSNKVTEKGKDVELRCDPISGHTALYWYRQSLGQGLEFLIYFQGNSAPDKSGLPSDRFSAERTGGSVSTLTIQRTQQEDSAVYLCASSTRRNTEAFFGQGTRLTVV.

The CDR3 sequence: CASSVGQGNSPLHF. The CDR3 DNA reads TGTGCCAGCAGCGTGGGACAGGGAAATTCACCCCTCCACTTT. The rearrangement uses TRBV9 and TRBJ1-6; 9 nucleotides align to TRBD1. This CDR3 contains 14 residues. The ends lost 2 bases at V and 7 bases at J; junction bases unmatched: 1. Germline lookup yields CDR1 SGDLS and CDR2 YYNGEE.

The J gene is TRBJ1-1, the V gene TRBV29-1, with a weak D call TRBD1 (6 bases). The germline V gene encodes CDR1 SQVTM and CDR2 ANQGSEA. The CDR3 is made up of 14 amino acids. V lost 6 bases and J 4 bases, leaving 18 bases between the germline ends. CDR3 DNA sequence: TGCAGCGTCCGAAGGGCGGGGGGCGGCACTGAAGCTTTCTTT. This encodes CSVRRAGGGTEAFF.

The chain has TRBV5-4 and TRBJ2-7; 9 bases agree with TRBD2. Trimming at V came to 0 bases and at J to 7 bases, leaving 11 bases not matched to a gene. Germline values: CDR1 SGHNT, CDR2 YYREEE (reference sequence). The CDR3 is 16 residues long. The CDR3 region has the DNA TGTGCCAGCAGCTTGGATTTTGGCGGGGGGGCGGGAGAGCAGTACTTC. Protein sequence: CASSLDFGGGAGEQYF.

The chain is built from TRBV5-4 and TRBJ2-1, with a weak D call TRBD2 (6 bases). Trimming left V 0 bases short and J 3 bases short, with 7 bases between. The CDR3 runs to 14 residues. CDR1 SGHNT and CDR2 YYREEE come from the germline V gene (reference sequence). Here the CDR3 DNA reads TGTGCCAGCAGCTTGGAGACTAGCTACAATGAGCAGTTCTTC. This encodes CASSLETSYNEQFF.

This chain joins TRBV7-9 and TRBJ2-3; D is unclear. This CDR3 has 14 residues. Between the trimmed V and J ends, which lost 2 bases and 2 bases, there was a span of 8 bases. The germline CDR1 and CDR2 sequences are SEHNR and FQNEAQ (reference sequence). This CDR3 is CASSLNEVTDTQYF. CDR3 DNA sequence: TGTGCCAGCAGCTTAAACGAGGTCACAGATACGCAGTATTTT.

This clone was picked up a small number of times. The chain has TRBV7-6 and TRBJ2-7, with 11 bases matching TRBD2. Trimming at V came to 5 bases and at J to 3 bases, leaving 6 bases not matched to a gene. CDR1 and CDR2 from the germline V gene are SGHVS and FNYEAQ. The CDR3 totals 15 residues. Here the CDR3 DNA reads TGTGCCAGCAGCACCGCTAGCGGGGGGTTCTACGAGCAGTACTTC. Amino acids: CASSTASGGFYEQYF.

This rearrangement joins TRBV7-9 to TRBJ2-5; the match to TRBD2 covers 8 bases. The CDR3 totals 16 residues. Per the germline V gene, CDR1 is SEHNR and CDR2 is FQNEAQ (reference sequence). Trimming took 1 base from V and 5 from J; bases not matched to a gene: 9. CDR3 DNA: TGTGCCAGCAGCTTAGGCGCCGGGGGGGCCGGGGAGACCCAGTACTTC. It encodes CASSLGAGGAGETQYF.

The rearrangement uses TRBV29-1 and TRBJ2-1; 7 bases map to TRBD2. After removal of 4 bases from V and 5 bases from J, the junction contained 8 bases not matched to a gene. The germline V gene encodes CDR1 SQVTM and CDR2 ANQGSEA. This CDR3 has 14 amino acids. The CDR3 region is CSVVGFAGDNEQFF. The CDR3 nucleotides read TGCAGCGTTGTTGGCTTTGCGGGGGACAATGAGCAGTTCTTC.

The chain joins TRBV5-1 to TRBJ1-3; D gene uncertain. Trimming pared 3 bases from V and 3 bases from J, leaving 16 bases between. The germline gives CDR1 SGHRS, CDR2 YFSETQ. The CDR3 has 16 amino acids. The CDR3 region is CASSSGIVRDGNTIYF. In DNA form, the CDR3 reads TGCGCCAGCAGCTCTGGAATAGTACGGGATGGAAACACCATATATTTT.

A few counts support this clone. The conserved closing phenylalanine or tryptophan is absent in this CDR3, likely reflecting a read error. The CDR3 DNA reads TGTGCCAGCAGTGAAGCCGGCTATAGCAATCAGCCCCAGCATGTT. Translation gives CASSEAGYSNQPQHV. V usage is TRBV2 and J usage is TRBJ1-5; no clear D gene. The V and J ends lost 0 bases and 0 bases respectively, with 6 bases between them. This CDR3 comprises 15 residues. Germline V CDR1 and CDR2: SNHLY, FYNNEI.

The chain is built from TRBV5-6 and TRBJ1-2; TRBD1 aligns across 10 bases. This CDR3 comprises 16 residues. Germline trimming cut 1 base from V and 4 bases from J; bases unmatched to any gene: 7. The V gene's germline CDR1 is SGHDT and CDR2 YYEEEE. The CDR3 here is CASSLWGTGDSYGYTF. CDR3 coding DNA: TGTGCCAGCAGCTTGTGGGGGACAGGGGATAGCTATGGCTACACCTTC.